The 15 T cell receptor beta chains below come from one sample, sequenced in a study of T cell responses to AZD1222 COVID-19 vaccine. Produced via immunoSEQ multiplex PCR; TCRdb's table is partial and in-frame only. The sample lists approximately 150,000 clones, about nine tenths occurring once. The material sequenced was peripheral blood, taken on day 0 of AZD1222 vaccination. These receptors were taken from an adult in good health.

This rearrangement joins TRBV10-3 to TRBJ2-7, with unresolved D. The CDR3 runs to 14 residues. Germline CDR1 is ENHRY and CDR2 is SYGVKD. Trimming stripped 2 bases from V and 4 bases from J, with 12 bases between. The CDR3 sequence: CAISEGPSRYEQYF. The CDR3, as DNA: TGTGCCATCAGTGAGGGGCCCTCCAGGTACGAGCAGTACTTC.

The rearrangement uses TRBV19 and TRBJ2-5, with D possibly matching TRBD2 (6 bases). From germline, CDR1 is LNHDA and CDR2 SQIVND (reference sequence). V was cut by 5 bases and J by 1 base, with 20 bases left in between. The CDR3 length is 17 residues. This chain's CDR3 is CASSLGRLRQIQETQYF. The CDR3 region has the DNA TGTGCCAGTAGTCTGGGGAGGTTAAGACAGATCCAAGAGACCCAGTACTTC.

This chain joins TRBV2 and TRBJ2-7, with TRBD1 matching over 10 bases. CDR1 is SNHLY, CDR2 FYNNEI, per germline. With V trimmed by 6 bases and J by 6 bases, 8 bases remained unmatched. This CDR3 is 14 amino acids long. CDR3 residues: CASSPSGTGVEQYF. In DNA, the CDR3 is TGTGCCAGCAGCCCCTCCGGGACAGGGGTCGAGCAGTACTTC.

CDR3 in DNA: TGTGCCAGCAGCACATGGACCCTCTCCAGGCAGCCCCAGCATTTT. This codes for CASSTWTLSRQPQHF. The V gene is TRBV5-6, the J gene TRBJ1-5; D gene unclear. V gave up 4 bases and J gave up 7 bases, with 18 bases separating them. CDR1 and CDR2 from the germline V gene are SGHDT and YYEEEE. The CDR3 spans 15 residues.

The V call is TRBV6-2 or TRBV6-3, the J call TRBJ2-2, with a possible D match to TRBD2 (6 bases). The CDR3 consists of 15 residues. The germline V gene encodes CDR1 MNHEY and CDR2 SVGEGT. V was clipped by 2 bases and J by 7 bases, with 14 bases between them. CDR3 in DNA: TGTGCCAGCAGTTACGTGGGGGGACTTCACGGGGAGCTGTTTTTT. Its translation is CASSYVGGLHGELFF.

This clone was counted between two and nine times. V is TRBV4-3 and J is TRBJ2-2; possibly TRBD1 or TRBD2 for D (5 bases each). CDR1 is LGHNA, CDR2 YSLEER, per germline. The V end lost 4 bases, the J end lost 3 bases, and 18 bases lay between the germline ends. The CDR3 spans 17 residues. As DNA, the CDR3 is TGCGCCAGCAGCCGAGGGGCGCAGGGCACGGACACCGGGGAGCTGTTTTTT. Amino acids: CASSRGAQGTDTGELFF.

This rearrangement joins TRBV15 to TRBJ1-6; no clear D gene. The CDR3 length is 16 residues. V lost 5 bases and J lost 6, with 17 bases in between. Germline V gene data show CDR1 as LNHNV and CDR2 as YYDKDF (reference sequence). CDR3 sequence reads: CATSDFQELPNSPLHF. Written as DNA, the CDR3 is TGTGCCACCAGCGACTTTCAGGAATTACCTAATTCACCCCTCCACTTT.

The V and J genes are TRBV7-8 and TRBJ2-7, with TRBD2 as a possible D gene (6 bases). Germline CDR1 and CDR2: SGHVS and FQNEAQ. Deletions cut 5 bases from V and 3 bases from J, with 14 bases between. The CDR3 runs 14 residues. The CDR3 coding sequence is TGTGCCAGCAGCAGCTTTCCGGGAGACTACGAGCAGTACTTC. Translated: CASSSFPGDYEQYF.

The CDR3 nucleotides read TGCGCCAGCAGCTTGGGGGCTAGCGGAGTCTACGAGCAGTACTTC. It specifies CASSLGASGVYEQYF. This chain joins TRBV5-1 and TRBJ2-7; 7 bases align to TRBD2. V was pared by 0 bases and J by 3 bases, with 6 bases of the junction left unmatched. Germline CDR1 is SGHRS and CDR2 is YFSETQ. The CDR3 contains 15 residues.

J is TRBJ2-2 and V is TRBV18; 8 bases are a match to TRBD1. Germline V lookup: CDR1 KGHSH, CDR2 LQKENI. The CDR3 covers 17 residues. Trimming took 3 bases from V and 1 from J; bases not matched to a gene: 7. Here the CDR3 DNA reads TGTGCCAGCTCACCGCTAACCGGGACAGGGAACACCGGGGAGCTGTTTTTT. This translates into CASSPLTGTGNTGELFF.

This clone was detected once. The chain has TRBV7-8 and TRBJ1-6; D gene ambiguous. V lost 5 bases, J lost 0 bases, and 8 bases lay in between. CDR1 is SGHVS and CDR2 is FQNEAQ in the germline V gene. The CDR3 loop spans 15 amino acids. The CDR3 loop is CASSPLGSYNSPLHF. CDR3 in DNA: TGTGCCAGCAGCCCCCTGGGCTCCTATAATTCACCCCTCCACTTT.

This sequence joins TRBV6-1 and TRBJ1-6, with D maybe TRBD1 (6 bases). V was clipped by 1 base and J by 7 bases, with 14 bases between them. The germline CDR1 and CDR2 sequences are MNHNS and SASEGT. This CDR3 region has 16 residues. The CDR3 here is CASSEVERGRNSPLHF. CDR3 nucleotide sequence: TGTGCCAGCAGTGAAGTTGAGAGGGGGAGGAATTCACCCCTCCACTTT.

J is TRBJ1-2 and V is TRBV7-2; possible D gene TRBD1, 5 bases. V was trimmed by 8 bases and J by 0 bases, leaving 13 bases between them. The CDR3 consists of 14 residues. CDR1 and CDR2 from the germline V gene are SGHTA and FQGNSA. CDR3 residues: CASRVGGANYGYTF. The CDR3 DNA sequence: TGTGCCAGCCGCGTCGGGGGGGCTAACTATGGCTACACCTTC.

The chain combines TRBV12-3 or TRBV12-4 with TRBJ1-2; D unclear. Trimming cost V 2 bases and J 6 bases, with 10 bases left between them. The length of the CDR3 is 13 residues. CDR3 DNA: TGTGCCAGCAGTTTATTTACCCAGGATGGCTACACCTTC. Encoded protein: CASSLFTQDGYTF.

In DNA, the CDR3 is TGCAGCGTCGAGCGGACTAGCGGGGGGACAGATACGCAGTATTTT. It yields the protein CSVERTSGGTDTQYF. The gene calls are TRBV29-1 and TRBJ2-3; 14 bases align to TRBD2. V lost 6 bases and J lost 3; bases outside the gene matches: 5. The CDR3 totals 15 residues. Germline V gives CDR1 SQVTM, CDR2 ANQGSEA.